Listed here are 25 T cell receptor beta chains from one sample, sequenced in a study of blood T cell repertoires in COVID-19. The assay was immunoSEQ multiplex PCR, and TCRdb's table has in-frame clones only and misses some. The table records a few hundred thousand clones, around nine tenths of them present only once. The sequenced material came from PBMCs or T cells enriched from blood (not recorded which). The receptor source for this set is a woman aged 18-35 years who had recovered from COVID-19.

The chain carries TRBV25-1 and TRBJ2-2; 8 bases fit TRBD1. CDR3 length: 14 amino acids. After removal of 3 bases from V and 6 bases from J, the junction contained 3 bases not matched to a gene. Per germline, CDR1 MGHDK and CDR2 SYGVNS. The CDR3 bases are TGTGCCAGCAGTGAGTCAGGGGGCCCCGGGGAGCTGTTTTTT. Residues: CASSESGGPGELFF.

The chain employs TRBV3-1 (or the pseudogene TRBV3-2) and TRBJ1-1, with a weak D call TRBD1 (6 bases). The CDR3 is 16 residues long. Germline V gene lookup returns CDR1 LGHDT and CDR2 YNNKEL (reference sequence). Trimming took off 1 base at V and 2 bases at J, with 14 bases between the two ends. CDR3 sequence (DNA): TGTGCCAGCAGCCAAGCTCCCACCAGGGGTAACACTGAAGCTTTCTTT. Amino acids: CASSQAPTRGNTEAFF.

The chain recombines TRBV2 with TRBJ2-7, with 9 nucleotides matching TRBD1. The V and J ends lost 3 bases and 0 bases, in that order; junction bases with no gene match: 12. Germline V gene sequence: CDR1 SNHLY, CDR2 FYNNEI. CDR3 size: 18 residues. CDR3 loop: CASSDRQGETYGSYEQYF. Here the CDR3 DNA reads TGTGCCAGCAGTGATAGACAGGGGGAAACGTACGGCTCCTACGAGCAGTACTTC.

The rearrangement links TRBV10-3 to TRBJ2-1; possible D gene TRBD1, 6 bases. Between the trimmed V and J ends, which lost 2 bases and 9 bases, there was a span of 8 bases. The CDR3 runs 12 residues. Germline V lookup: CDR1 ENHRY, CDR2 SYGVKD. The CDR3 coding sequence is TGTGCCATCAGTGAGACAGGGTTTGAGCAGTTCTTC. It codes for CAISETGFEQFF.

This chain connects TRBV11-3 to TRBJ2-3; 7 bases are a match to TRBD1. CDR1 and CDR2 (germline): SGHNT, YENEEA. The CDR3 contains 17 residues. The junction had 14 bases not matched to a gene; V was cut back by 4 bases and J by 4 bases. CDR3: CASSSRTGVESADTQYF. The CDR3 coding sequence is TGTGCCAGCAGCTCCCGAACAGGGGTAGAAAGCGCAGATACGCAGTATTTT.

The gene calls are TRBV7-9 and TRBJ1-3; 8 positions agree with TRBD1. Per germline, CDR1 SEHNR and CDR2 FQNEAQ (reference sequence). The CDR3 spans 18 residues. With 4 bases clipped from V and 0 bases from J, the junction kept 11 bases outside the gene matches. The CDR3: CASSWGQAVTSSGNTIYF. For the CDR3, the DNA is TGTGCCAGCAGCTGGGGACAGGCAGTAACGAGCTCTGGAAACACCATATATTTT.

Regarding this clone: The sample contains more than one DNA sequence encoding this CDR3. The chain combines TRBV5-1 with TRBJ1-1; 8 bases match TRBD1. From germline, CDR1 is SGHRS and CDR2 YFSETQ. V lost 3 bases, J lost 3 bases, and 4 bases stayed unmatched. The CDR3 length is 14 residues. The CDR3 is CASSSDRGDTEAFF. The CDR3 DNA reads TGCGCCAGCAGCTCCGACAGGGGAGACACTGAAGCTTTCTTT.

CDR3 in DNA: TGTGCCAGTAGTGACAGAGCAGGTCAGCCCCAGCATTTT. As protein: CASSDRAGQPQHF. The V and J genes are TRBV19 and TRBJ1-5; tentative D call: TRBD1 (5 bases). The germline V and J ends were trimmed by 5 bases and 6 bases, with 11 bases remaining between them. The CDR3 is made up of 13 amino acids. In germline, CDR1 is LNHDA, CDR2 SQIVND (reference sequence).

This chain uses TRBV9 with TRBJ2-7; 8 bases are a match to TRBD2. The trim removed 3 bases at V and 3 bases at J, leaving 5 bases unmatched. This CDR3 region has 14 residues. Germline V CDR1 and CDR2: SGDLS, YYNGEE. The CDR3 loop is CASSAGGEGYEQYF. CDR3 nucleotide sequence: TGTGCCAGCAGCGCGGGAGGGGAGGGCTACGAGCAGTACTTC.

The chain recombines TRBV4-1 with TRBJ2-4; 7 positions agree with TRBD1. Germline V gene data show CDR1 as MGHRA and CDR2 as YSYEKL. The CDR3 sequence is 16 residues long. The trim removed 2 bases at V and 4 bases at J, leaving 8 bases unmatched. The CDR3 region has the DNA TGCGCCAGCAGCCAACCACTGCAGGGACAGAAAAACATTCAGTACTTC. The encoded protein is CASSQPLQGQKNIQYF.

Points on this clone: The sample has other DNA sequences that encode this CDR3 too. The chain has TRBV5-1 and TRBJ2-1; 10 nucleotides line up with TRBD1. CDR3 length equals 14 residues. The germline V gene encodes CDR1 SGHRS and CDR2 YFSETQ. After removal of 0 bases from V and 6 bases from J, the junction contained 0 bases not matched to a gene. DNA of the CDR3: TGCGCCAGCAGCTTGGGGACAGGGGGCAATGAGCAGTTCTTC. Translated, it gives CASSLGTGGNEQFF.

Of note for this clone: It is unclear where the CDR3 begins or ends on the DNA, so no DNA is shown, and the CDR3 is as TCRdb lists it. The chain uses TRBV3-1 (or the pseudogene TRBV3-2) and TRBJ1-2. The CDR3 spans 12 amino acids, including both terminal residues. Germline CDR1 is LGHDT and CDR2 is YNNKEL (reference sequence). CDR3 in amino acids: CASSQDVGLGTF.

As for this clone: Distinct nucleotide sequences in the sample also encode this CDR3. V gene TRBV7-9 combines with J gene TRBJ2-7, with TRBD1 matching over 8 bases. The CDR3 contains 14 residues. The germline V gene encodes CDR1 SEHNR and CDR2 FQNEAQ (reference sequence). J was trimmed by 2 bases and V by 1 base; bases with no gene match: 1. The CDR3 DNA reads TGTGCCAGCAGCTTAGGGGGACAGGCCTACGAGCAGTACTTC. Amino acid sequence: CASSLGGQAYEQYF.

V gene TRBV6-5 combines with J gene TRBJ1-2; no firm D call. The CDR3 totals 13 residues. Germline loops: CDR1 MNHEY, CDR2 SVGAGI. V was cut by 8 bases and J by 3 bases, with 13 bases left in between. CDR3 sequence (DNA): TGTGCCAGCGCCGACATTGCTTACTATGGCTACACCTTC. Translation: CASADIAYYGYTF.

The chain is built from TRBV10-1 and TRBJ2-7; TRBD2 might be the D (6 bases). This CDR3 is built from 20 residues. V shed 6 bases and J shed 6 bases, with 36 bases lying between them. Germline V lookup: CDR1 WNHNN, CDR2 SYGVQD (reference sequence). CDR3 sequence: CASSANPGTGISGVGGEQYF. CDR3 sequence (DNA): TGCGCCAGCAGCGCAAACCCCGGGACGGGAATCTCTGGGGTGGGAGGCGAGCAGTACTTC.

This sequence joins TRBV6-5 and TRBJ1-1, with unresolved D. V gave up 5 bases and J gave up 8 bases, with 15 bases separating them. This CDR3 has 13 residues. Looked up from germline, CDR1 is MNHEY and CDR2 is SVGAGI. The CDR3 is CASSRGSGDEAFF. The DNA of the CDR3 is TGTGCCAGCAGTAGAGGGTCGGGCGACGAAGCTTTCTTT.

The J gene is TRBJ1-1, the V gene TRBV7-2, with D unclear. Germline assignment: CDR1 SGHTA and CDR2 FQGNSA. V was cut by 1 base and J by 8 bases, with 11 bases left in between. CDR3 length: 13 amino acids. DNA for the CDR3: TGTGCCAGCAGCTTAGAACCGTGGCAGGAAGCTTTCTTT. Encoded protein: CASSLEPWQEAFF. Together with reference TRBV7-2 and TRBJ1-1, the CDR3 gives the full variable domain: GAGVSQSPSNKVTEKGKDVELRCDPISGHTALYWYRQSLGQGLEFLIYFQGNSAPDKSGLPSDRFSAERTGGSVSTLTIQRTQQEDSAVYLCASSLEPWQEAFFGQGTRLTVV.

V usage is TRBV19 and J usage is TRBJ2-1, with D possibly TRBD1 on 6 matching bases. The CDR3 covers 17 residues. V was clipped by 5 bases and J by 4 bases, with 21 bases between them. The germline V gene encodes CDR1 LNHDA and CDR2 SQIVND (reference sequence). CDR3 region: CASSPDRGQGTYNEQFF. CDR3 nucleotide sequence: TGTGCCAGTAGTCCGGATCGGGGCCAGGGGACGTACAATGAGCAGTTCTTC.

The V call is TRBV18, the J call TRBJ1-5; the D gene is possibly TRBD1 (5 bases). The V and J ends lost 5 bases and 5 bases respectively, with 13 bases between them. The germline gives CDR1 KGHSH, CDR2 LQKENI. The CDR3 is 14 residues long. The DNA for the CDR3 is TGTGCCAGCTCATCCCAGGGATACGATCAGCCCCAGCATTTT. It is translated as CASSSQGYDQPQHF. Using reference TRBV18 and TRBJ1-5 for the parts outside the CDR3, the full variable domain is NAGVMQNPRHLVRRRGQEARLRCSPMKGHSHVYWYRQLPEEGLKFMVYLQKENIIDESGMPKERFSAEFPKEGPSILRIQQVVRGDSAAYFCASSSQGYDQPQHFGDGTRLSIL.

This clone was observed a single time. The gene calls are TRBV29-1 and TRBJ1-1, with no clear D. The germline CDR1 and CDR2 sequences are SQVTM and ANQGSEA. V lost 7 bases and J 1 base, leaving 10 bases between the germline ends. There are 12 residues in the CDR3. CDR3 region: CSAKTPNTEAFF. CDR3 in DNA: TGCAGCGCTAAGACACCGAACACTGAAGCTTTCTTT. The variable domain in full, with the rest retrieved from reference TRBV29-1 and TRBJ1-1, is SAVISQKPSRDICQRGTSLTIQCQVDSQVTMMFWYRQQPGQSLTLIATANQGSEATYESGFVIDKFPISRPNLTFSTLTVSNMSPEDSSIYLCSAKTPNTEAFFGQGTRLTVV.

For the CDR3, the DNA is TGTGCCAGCAGCCCAAACCCGGGTCGGGGGGCCCCCATGTACCAAGAGACCCAGTACTTC. It encodes CASSPNPGRGAPMYQETQYF. The chain couples TRBV3-1 (or the pseudogene TRBV3-2) to TRBJ2-5; possibly TRBD2 for D (7 bases). CDR3 length equals 20 residues. Between the trimmed V and J ends, which lost 4 bases and 0 bases, there was a span of 27 bases. The germline gives CDR1 LGHDT, CDR2 YNNKEL (reference sequence).

This clone was observed once. The chain couples TRBV7-9 to TRBJ2-7, with 10 bases fitting TRBD2. The CDR3 totals 15 residues. V lost 4 bases and J lost 2; bases outside the gene matches: 5. Germline V gene lookup returns CDR1 SEHNR and CDR2 FQNEAQ (reference sequence). This CDR3 is CASSSSGGLPYEQYF. DNA for the CDR3: TGTGCCAGCAGCTCTAGCGGGGGCTTACCCTACGAGCAGTACTTC.

This clone appeared a single time. The gene calls are TRBV6-1 and TRBJ1-2; tentative D call: TRBD1 (5 bases). Germline loops: CDR1 MNHNS, CDR2 SASEGT. This CDR3 spans 16 amino acids. Between the trimmed V and J ends, which lost 4 bases and 2 bases, there was a span of 17 bases. The chain's CDR3 is CASSADGGLSNYGYTF. The CDR3 DNA reads as TGTGCCAGCAGTGCCGATGGGGGACTGTCAAACTATGGCTACACCTTC.

This rearrangement joins TRBV29-1 to TRBJ2-1; D might be TRBD2 (6 bases). Deletions cut 3 bases from V and 6 bases from J, with 12 bases between. CDR1 SQVTM and CDR2 ANQGSEA come from the germline V gene. The CDR3 sequence is 13 residues long. The CDR3 coding sequence is TGCAGCGTTGACGGGGGTAAAGGCAATGAGCAGTTCTTC. Its protein product is CSVDGGKGNEQFF.

The J gene is TRBJ1-5, the V gene TRBV5-1, with a possible D match to TRBD1 (6 bases). V lost 0 bases, J lost 1 base, and 11 bases lay in between. CDR1 and CDR2 from the germline V gene are SGHRS and YFSETQ. The CDR3 is made up of 16 amino acids. The CDR3 sequence: CASSLEGGFSNQPQHF. The CDR3 DNA is TGCGCCAGCAGCTTGGAGGGGGGGTTCAGCAATCAGCCCCAGCATTTT.